This entry concerns a single T cell receptor (beta chain). This clonotype came up many times. Its binding antigen is unknown. No base qualities exist here, and no much larger clone lies one base off it. The library was obtained by 5' RACE. The run used a NextSeq 500. In the TCR library protocol, unique molecular identifiers were attached to individual cDNA molecules to correct for PCR bias and sequencing error. Both TCR alpha and beta chains were sequenced, and tight co-correlation was observed between alpha and beta sequence abundances in each sample. The original pipeline was this. Decombinator V4 was used to perform V gene, J gene and CDR3 annotation of TCR sequences. Expanded TCRs were defined as changing significantly between any two time points under a Poisson model with p below 0.0001. TCR abundances were normalised to the total number of TCRs sequenced per sample and expressed as counts per million. TRAV1-2 paired with TRAJ12, TRAJ20 or TRAJ33 defined MAIT TCRs, while TRAV10 paired with TRAJ18 defined iNKT TCRs. VDJdb, accessed on 1 November 2021, was searched for TCRs annotated for CMV, EBV and SARS-CoV-2, and TCRs annotated for more than one antigen were excluded. Through fastp at Q25 and MiXCR, TCRdb rebuilt clones from the public reads, retaining in-frame beta chains. Rows with one shared CDR3 protein collapse into an entry with the most common genes and DNA. These V and J calls are TCRdb output, not the study's own analysis. The sample has about 46,000 distinct CDR3 sequences on record, about 5.3% of them singletons. The ten largest clones represent approximately 5.4% of the sample.

Measured from the cysteine to the phenylalanine, the CDR3 is 17 residues long. Left in the record is the CDR3 DNA by itself, 51 bases read in frame from the first base. Between the V and J ends, shortened by 3 bases and 0 bases respectively, the junction contains 14 bases. Based on the germline V gene, the CDR1 and CDR2 sequences are MNHNS and SASEGT. A case-control design nested within a healthcare worker cohort in London, UK, was used, with weekly nasopharyngeal swab PCR tests and blood sampling performed. Between 23 and 31 March 2020, the week of the UK lockdown, healthcare workers were enrolled and then followed up weekly for as long as 16 weeks. This specimen comes from a study of early T cells in non-severe SARS-CoV-2 infection (dated by TCRdb to about 2021). Background on the whole study: Bulk RNA from unsorted whole blood was used for TCR sequencing, so alpha and beta chains could not be paired. Summary of the overall study and its limitations: Matching against VDJdb was skewed toward anti-spike CD8 responses, likely underestimated virus-specific expansions, and missed private and CD4 specificities.

The material sequenced was whole blood, taken at baseline. Here the chain combines TRBV6-1 and TRBJ2-2, with TRBD2 tentatively as D gene (5 bases match). The clonotype comes from an adult who was a healthcare worker with PCR-confirmed SARS-CoV-2 infection or an uninfected control (not recorded which). The sequence in DNA is TGTGCCAGCAGTGACACCCCCTTGAGGGCGAACACCGGGGAGCTGTTTTTT. It is translated as CASSDTPLRANTGELFF.